The sequence of this TCR beta chain was determined in a study of regulatory T cells in long-lasting Graves disease. Stated time point: newly diagnosed GD, antithyroid drugs for less than 3 months. After RNA was extracted from PBMCs, the TCR library was made from it. A remark on this clonotype: Its antigen is unidentified.

Arm-PCR of CDR3 regions and iRepertoire HTBI primers were the basis on which TCR beta libraries were built. In TCRdb, the multiplex PCR reads were re-called with MiXCR into one record per CDR3 protein. The sample records 500,000 to 700,000 distinct CDR3 sequences, roughly 15% being singletons. Study results and caveats: Possibly, too few samples lowered accuracy.

Germline values: CDR1 MNHEY, CDR2 SVGAGI. V was shortened by 2 bases and J by 12 bases, with 17 bases between the two germline ends. This CDR3 region has 14 residues. These same data were also listed under a study on T cells in Graves' hyperthyroidism and ophthalmopathy. That publication notes: During a first-round RT-PCR of the TCR CDR3, the HTBI primer set was used.

The source material was peripheral blood mononuclear cells (PBMCs), sampled at new diagnosis, from a patient treated with antithyroid drugs. The clonotype was recovered from a woman aged 30 to 39 with Graves disease. The genes are TRBV6-5 and TRBJ1-5, with D perhaps matching TRBD1 (6 bases). The DNA of the CDR3 is TGTGCCAGCAGTTACACGGGGGCGAATTTAATCCAGCATTTT. Residues: CASSYTGANLIQHF.